The 20 T cell receptor beta chains presented below share a single source sample, sequenced in a study of blood T cells in healthy people across ages. A second 7 to 11 cycle PCR used barcoded and J-beta primers. TCRdb fed the 5' RACE reads into MiXCR, producing one record per CDR3 protein. The data show 800,000 to 1,300,000 distinct CDR3 sequences, under 30% seen once. The sample was also reused in another study, on T cells of mothers and their children.

Sequenced sample: blood. The origin of the receptors is a girl aged 2 to 9 in good health.

The V call is TRBV11-3, the J call TRBJ2-7; unclear D gene. The germline V and J ends were trimmed by 1 base and 0 bases, with 10 bases remaining between them. CDR3 length equals 15 residues. Germline V gives CDR1 SGHNT, CDR2 YENEEA. CDR3 sequence reads: CASSLGLESSYEQYF. The CDR3 DNA sequence: TGTGCCAGCAGCTTAGGACTCGAGAGCTCCTACGAGCAGTACTTC.

The chain uses TRBV28 and TRBJ1-1; tentative D call: TRBD1 (6 bases). The CDR3 is 14 residues long. V was clipped by 5 bases and J by 7 bases, with 17 bases between them. The germline V gene has CDR1 MDHEN and CDR2 SYDVKM. CDR3 sequence (DNA): TGTGCCAGCAGTCCTCGGCGGGAACAGGGTGAAGCTTTCTTT. Protein sequence: CASSPRREQGEAFF.

This clonotype has more than one count but fewer than ten. The chain joins TRBV28 to TRBJ2-7; D could derive from TRBD1 or TRBD2 (5 bases each). CDR1 MDHEN and CDR2 SYDVKM come from the germline V gene. This CDR3 has 15 amino acids. Deletions cut 3 bases from V and 0 bases from J, with 12 bases between. The CDR3 reads CASSLPWDGSYEQYF. For the CDR3, the DNA is TGTGCCAGCAGTTTGCCCTGGGACGGCTCCTACGAGCAGTACTTC.

This clonotype has a handful of counts. The V call is TRBV6-6, the J call TRBJ2-5; 7 positions agree with TRBD2. The CDR3 is 14 residues long. Losses at the gene ends were 2 bases for V and 5 bases for J; bases not matched to a gene: 5. The germline CDR1 and CDR2 sequences are MNHNY and SVGAGI (reference sequence). CDR3 sequence (DNA): TGTGCCAGCAGTTACGAGGGGCGGGGGGAGACCCAGTACTTC. Protein product: CASSYEGRGETQYF.

A few counts support this clonotype. The rearrangement uses TRBV27 and TRBJ2-5; 15 positions match TRBD2. The J call is uncertain, as TRBJ2-1 better fits the DNA end. The CDR3 runs to 16 residues. Germline CDR1 reads MNHEY; CDR2 reads SMNVEV (reference sequence). CDR3 amino acids: CASSLRTSGRGNEQFF. CDR3 coding DNA: TGTGCCAGCAGTTTAAGGACTAGCGGGAGGGGCAATGAGCAGTTCTTC.

The chain has TRBV5-1 and TRBJ2-5; TRBD2 aligns across 10 bases. J lost 2 bases, V lost 4 bases, and 8 bases had no gene match. The CDR3 length is 16 residues. Germline CDR1 is SGHRS and CDR2 is YFSETQ. The CDR3 loop is CASSHVLAGAQETQYF. The CDR3 nucleotides read TGCGCCAGCAGCCACGTCCTAGCGGGGGCTCAAGAGACCCAGTACTTC.

The chain uses TRBV12-3 or TRBV12-4 and TRBJ1-2; D remains unclear. The V end lost 5 bases, the J end lost 2 bases, and 12 bases lay between the germline ends. The CDR3 sequence is 14 residues long. In DNA form, the CDR3 reads TGTGCCAGCAGTGCCTCTCGACGGAACTATGGCTACACCTTC. Translating gives CASSASRRNYGYTF.

This sequence joins TRBV4-2 and TRBJ1-2; the match to TRBD1 covers 9 bases. Germline CDR1 reads LGHNA; CDR2 reads YNFKEQ. The V gene end was trimmed by 0 bases and the J gene end by 0 bases; junction bases not matched to a gene: 2. This CDR3 region has 16 residues. The CDR3 DNA reads TGTGCCAGCAGCCAAGAGGACAGGGGAGCTAACTATGGCTACACCTTC. Its protein product is CASSQEDRGANYGYTF.

The chain recombines TRBV10-3 with TRBJ2-5; D is possibly TRBD1 (5 bases). V gave up 0 bases and J gave up 3 bases, with 14 bases separating them. This CDR3 contains 16 residues. Germline assignment: CDR1 ENHRY and CDR2 SYGVKD. This chain's CDR3 is CAISESTHSGKETQYF. In DNA form, the CDR3 reads TGTGCCATCAGTGAGTCAACACACTCAGGGAAAGAGACCCAGTACTTC.

This chain connects TRBV4-1 to TRBJ2-7; D ambiguous. The ends were cut back, 2 bases at V and 6 bases at J, with 8 bases in the middle. CDR1 and CDR2 from the germline V gene are MGHRA and YSYEKL. The CDR3 consists of 12 residues. The CDR3 sequence is CASSQSLGEQYF. CDR3 coding DNA: TGCGCCAGCAGCCAATCCCTAGGCGAGCAGTACTTC.

The gene calls are TRBV5-1 and TRBJ2-7; 9 bases fit TRBD2. J lost 3 bases, V lost 3 bases, and 22 bases had no gene match. The germline V gene has CDR1 SGHRS and CDR2 YFSETQ. The CDR3 totals 20 residues. The CDR3 bases are TGCGCCAGCAGCTCAAACAGCGGGGGGCTAGCGGGCGGAAGCAACTACGAGCAGTACTTC. Its translation: CASSSNSGGLAGGSNYEQYF.

V and J are TRBV20-1 and TRBJ2-1, with 16 bases that match TRBD2. Germline assignment: CDR1 DFQATT and CDR2 SNEGSKA (reference sequence). J lost 9 bases, V lost 7 bases, and 12 bases had no gene match. This CDR3 comprises 16 residues. The CDR3 here is CSGHGTSGRAGREQFF. Here the CDR3 DNA reads TGCAGTGGCCATGGGACTAGCGGGAGGGCCGGACGTGAGCAGTTCTTC.

This sequence joins TRBV7-9 and TRBJ1-1, with D possibly TRBD1 on 6 matching bases. CDR3 size: 16 residues. CDR1 is SEHNR and CDR2 is FQNEAQ in the germline V gene (reference sequence). The germline V and J ends were trimmed by 5 bases and 5 bases, with 21 bases remaining between them. CDR3 residues: CASSPGLGGQWTEAFF. The CDR3 DNA is TGTGCCAGCAGCCCCGGATTAGGGGGGCAGTGGACTGAAGCTTTCTTT.

In this sample, this clonotype turned up a few times. The chain is built from TRBV2 and TRBJ2-5; TRBD1 might be the D (5 bases). Germline V gives CDR1 SNHLY, CDR2 FYNNEI. The V and J ends lost 1 base and 7 bases respectively, with 22 bases between them. This CDR3 contains 17 residues. This CDR3 is CASSEVLQGMGWGTQYF. For the CDR3, the DNA is TGTGCCAGCAGTGAAGTTTTGCAGGGTATGGGCTGGGGGACCCAGTACTTC.

This chain uses TRBV7-9 with TRBJ1-2; D is unclear. This CDR3 comprises 14 residues. V gave up 4 bases and J gave up 1 base, with 10 bases separating them. The germline gives CDR1 SEHNR, CDR2 FQNEAQ (reference sequence). As DNA, the CDR3 is TGTGCCAGCAGCTCCGTGTTGGTTAACTATGGCTACACCTTC. Translated: CASSSVLVNYGYTF. Combining the CDR3 with reference TRBV7-9 and TRBJ1-2 gives the whole variable domain DTGVSQNPRHKITKRGQNVTFRCDPISEHNRLYWYRQTLGQGPEFLTYFQNEAQLEKSRLLSDRFSAERPKGSFSTLEIQRTEQGDSAMYLCASSSVLVNYGYTFGSGTRLTVV.

The chain joins TRBV7-2 to TRBJ1-1, with 8 bases that match TRBD1. CDR3 length equals 14 residues. With 5 bases clipped from V and 5 bases from J, the junction kept 7 bases outside the gene matches. Looked up from germline, CDR1 is SGHTA and CDR2 is FQGNSA. As DNA, the CDR3 is TGTGCCAGCAGCCCGGCAGGGGGCGTAACTGAAGCTTTCTTT. This codes for CASSPAGGVTEAFF.

In nucleotides, the CDR3 is TGTGCCAGCACCACGACTGTGACTAAGCCCCAGACCCAGTACTTC. It is translated as CASTTTVTKPQTQYF. The V and J genes are TRBV7-6 and TRBJ2-5, with D possibly being TRBD2 (5 bases). V lost 7 bases, J lost 6 bases, and 21 bases lay in between. The V gene's germline CDR1 is SGHVS and CDR2 FNYEAQ. This CDR3 is built from 15 residues.

In its sample, this clonotype was seen a few times. This sequence joins TRBV12-5 and TRBJ1-1; TRBD1 is a possible D gene (5 bases). CDR3 length: 15 residues. Germline-derived CDR1 and CDR2 are LGHNT and FRNRAP. V was pared by 3 bases and J by 1 base, with 12 bases between. The CDR3, as DNA: TGTGCTAGTGGTTTAGGTCGGACACCGAACACTGAAGCTTTCTTT. This translates into CASGLGRTPNTEAFF.

In its sample, this clonotype was seen a few times. The rearrangement uses TRBV28 and TRBJ2-5; D is perhaps TRBD1 (6 bases). The CDR3 runs to 13 residues. V shed 8 bases and J shed 2 bases, with 12 bases lying between them. Germline V CDR1 and CDR2: MDHEN, SYDVKM. The CDR3 nucleotides read TGTGCCAGCCAAAGGACAGCTCAAGAGACCCAGTACTTC. Protein sequence: CASQRTAQETQYF.

The J gene is TRBJ2-1, the V gene TRBV5-1, with D perhaps assigned TRBD1 or TRBD2 (5 bases each). In germline, CDR1 is SGHRS, CDR2 YFSETQ. CDR3 length equals 12 residues. Trimming removed 4 bases from V and 15 bases from J, with 17 bases in between. CDR3 DNA: TGCGCCAGCAGCATGGGGGAACAGGTGAGGTTCTTC. This encodes CASSMGEQVRFF.